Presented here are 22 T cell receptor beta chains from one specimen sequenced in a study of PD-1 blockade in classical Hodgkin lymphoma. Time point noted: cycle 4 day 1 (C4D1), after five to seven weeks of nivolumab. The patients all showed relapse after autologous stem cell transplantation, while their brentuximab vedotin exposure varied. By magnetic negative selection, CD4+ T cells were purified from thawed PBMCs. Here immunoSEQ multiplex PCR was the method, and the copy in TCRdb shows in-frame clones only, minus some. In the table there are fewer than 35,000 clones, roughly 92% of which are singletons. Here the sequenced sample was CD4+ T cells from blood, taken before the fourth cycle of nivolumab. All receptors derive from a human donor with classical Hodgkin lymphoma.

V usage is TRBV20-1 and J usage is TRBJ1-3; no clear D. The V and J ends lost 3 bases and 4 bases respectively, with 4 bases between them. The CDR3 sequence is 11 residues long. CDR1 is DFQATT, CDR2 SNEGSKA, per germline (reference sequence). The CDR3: CSASRGNTIYF. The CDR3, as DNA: TGCAGTGCTAGCCGAGGAAACACCATATATTTT.

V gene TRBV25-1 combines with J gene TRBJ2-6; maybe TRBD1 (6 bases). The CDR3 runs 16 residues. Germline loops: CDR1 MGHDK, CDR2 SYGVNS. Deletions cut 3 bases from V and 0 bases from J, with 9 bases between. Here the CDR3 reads CASSDNRASGANVLTF. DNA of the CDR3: TGTGCCAGCAGTGACAACAGGGCCTCTGGGGCCAACGTCCTGACTTTC.

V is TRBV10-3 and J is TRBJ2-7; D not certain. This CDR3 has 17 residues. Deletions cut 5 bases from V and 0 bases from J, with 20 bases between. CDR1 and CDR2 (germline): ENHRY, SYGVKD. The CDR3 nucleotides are TGTGCCATCAGTCCAACGGTCGTCAGCCATCTCTCCTACGAGCAGTACTTC. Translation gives CAISPTVVSHLSYEQYF.

The CDR3 protein is CASSTGQRTNEKLFF. The CDR3 nucleotides read TGTGCCAGTAGTACCGGACAGAGAACTAATGAAAAACTGTTTTTT. This chain connects TRBV19 to TRBJ1-4; D might be TRBD1 (6 bases). The CDR3 sequence is 15 residues long. Germline lookup yields CDR1 LNHDA and CDR2 SQIVND (reference sequence). Trimming removed 4 bases from V and 1 base from J, with 10 bases in between.

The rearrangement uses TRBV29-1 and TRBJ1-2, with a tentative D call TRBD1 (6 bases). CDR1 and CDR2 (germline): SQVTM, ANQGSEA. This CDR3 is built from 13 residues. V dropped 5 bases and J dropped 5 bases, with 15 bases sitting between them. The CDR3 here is CSVLRGNNYGYTF. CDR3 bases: TGCAGCGTTCTTAGGGGGAACAATTATGGCTACACCTTC.

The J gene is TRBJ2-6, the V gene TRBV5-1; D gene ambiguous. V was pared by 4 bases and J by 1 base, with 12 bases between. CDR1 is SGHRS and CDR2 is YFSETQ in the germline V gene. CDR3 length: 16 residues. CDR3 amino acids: CASSPSWDSGANVLTF. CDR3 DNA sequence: TGCGCCAGCAGCCCGTCGTGGGATTCTGGGGCCAACGTCCTGACTTTC.

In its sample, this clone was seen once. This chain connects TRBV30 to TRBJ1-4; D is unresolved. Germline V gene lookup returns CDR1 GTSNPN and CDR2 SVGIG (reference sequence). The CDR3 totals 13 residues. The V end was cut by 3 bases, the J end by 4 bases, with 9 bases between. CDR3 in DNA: TGTGCCTGGAGCTCGGGGTATAATGAAAAACTGTTTTTT. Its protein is CAWSSGYNEKLFF.

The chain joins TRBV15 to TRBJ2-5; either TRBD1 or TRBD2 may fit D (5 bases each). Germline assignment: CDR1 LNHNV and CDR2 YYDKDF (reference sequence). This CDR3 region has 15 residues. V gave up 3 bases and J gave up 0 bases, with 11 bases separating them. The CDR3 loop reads CATSRVGEYQETQYF. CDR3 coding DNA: TGTGCCACCAGCAGGGTGGGGGAGTACCAAGAGACCCAGTACTTC.

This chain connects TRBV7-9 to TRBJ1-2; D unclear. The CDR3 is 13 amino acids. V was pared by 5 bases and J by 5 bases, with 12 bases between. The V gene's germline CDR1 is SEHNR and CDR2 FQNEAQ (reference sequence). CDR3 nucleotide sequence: TGTGCCAGCAGCCCCCGGATCGATTATGGCTACACCTTC. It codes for CASSPRIDYGYTF.

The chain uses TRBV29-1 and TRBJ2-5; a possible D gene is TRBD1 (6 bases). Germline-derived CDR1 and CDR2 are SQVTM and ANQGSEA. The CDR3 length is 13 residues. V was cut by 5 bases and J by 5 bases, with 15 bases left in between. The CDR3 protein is CSVFTGRGETQYF. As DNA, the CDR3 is TGCAGCGTTTTTACAGGGAGAGGGGAGACCCAGTACTTC. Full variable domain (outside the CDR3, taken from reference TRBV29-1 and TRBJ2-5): SAVISQKPSRDICQRGTSLTIQCQVDSQVTMMFWYRQQPGQSLTLIATANQGSEATYESGFVIDKFPISRPNLTFSTLTVSNMSPEDSSIYLCSVFTGRGETQYFGPGTRLLVL.

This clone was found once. The CDR3: CASSLYPNQPQHF. CDR3 nucleotide sequence: TGTGCCAGCAGCTTGTACCCTAATCAGCCCCAGCATTTT. The J gene is TRBJ1-5, the V gene TRBV5-4; no clear D gene. V was trimmed by 1 base and J by 4 bases, leaving 6 bases between them. Germline-derived CDR1 and CDR2 are SGHNT and YYREEE (reference sequence). This CDR3 region has 13 residues. Full variable domain (missing parts from reference TRBV5-4 and TRBJ1-5): ETGVTQSPTHLIKTRGQQVTLRCSSQSGHNTVSWYQQALGQGPQFIFQYYREEENGRGNFPPRFSGLQFPNYSSELNVNALELDDSALYLCASSLYPNQPQHFGDGTRLSIL.

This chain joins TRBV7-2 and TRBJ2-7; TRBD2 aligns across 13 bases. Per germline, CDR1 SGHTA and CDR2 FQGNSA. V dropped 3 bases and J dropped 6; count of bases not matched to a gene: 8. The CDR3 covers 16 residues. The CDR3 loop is CASSFRTSGSKFEQYF. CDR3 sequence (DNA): TGTGCCAGCAGCTTTAGGACTAGCGGGAGTAAATTCGAGCAGTACTTC.

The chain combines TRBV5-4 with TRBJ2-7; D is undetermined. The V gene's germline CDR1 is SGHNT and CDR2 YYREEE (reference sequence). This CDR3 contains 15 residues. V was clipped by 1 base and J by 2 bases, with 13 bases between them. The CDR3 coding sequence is TGTGCCAGCAGCTTGCCCGGAAAGTCGCCCTACGAGCAGTACTTC. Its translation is CASSLPGKSPYEQYF.

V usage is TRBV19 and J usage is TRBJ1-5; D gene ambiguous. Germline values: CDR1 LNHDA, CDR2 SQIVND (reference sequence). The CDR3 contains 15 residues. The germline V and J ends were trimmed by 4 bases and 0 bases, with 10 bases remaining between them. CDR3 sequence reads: CASSNDGYSNQPQHF. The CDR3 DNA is TGTGCCAGTAGTAATGACGGCTATAGCAATCAGCCCCAGCATTTT.

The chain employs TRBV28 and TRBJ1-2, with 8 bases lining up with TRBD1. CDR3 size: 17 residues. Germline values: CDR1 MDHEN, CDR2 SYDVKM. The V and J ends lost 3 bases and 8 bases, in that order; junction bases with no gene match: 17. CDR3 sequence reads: CASSFLLDRVKRRGYTF. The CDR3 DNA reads TGTGCCAGCAGTTTTTTATTGGACAGGGTAAAGCGGCGCGGCTACACCTTC.

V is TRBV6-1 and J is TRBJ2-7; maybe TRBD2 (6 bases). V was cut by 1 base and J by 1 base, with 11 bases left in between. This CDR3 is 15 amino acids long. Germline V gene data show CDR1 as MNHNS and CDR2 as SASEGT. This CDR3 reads CASSEGSRGSYEQYF. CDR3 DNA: TGTGCCAGCAGTGAAGGGTCCCGGGGGTCCTACGAGCAGTACTTC.

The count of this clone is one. DNA for the CDR3: TGTGCCAGCAGCTTCTCCGCCGCCCTGAGGGGGAGGGACAATGAGCAGTTCTTC. This sequence encodes CASSFSAALRGRDNEQFF. This sequence joins TRBV9 and TRBJ2-1; TRBD2 is a possible D gene (7 bases). V was clipped by 4 bases and J by 5 bases, with 25 bases between them. This CDR3 comprises 18 residues. Germline assignment: CDR1 SGDLS and CDR2 YYNGEE.

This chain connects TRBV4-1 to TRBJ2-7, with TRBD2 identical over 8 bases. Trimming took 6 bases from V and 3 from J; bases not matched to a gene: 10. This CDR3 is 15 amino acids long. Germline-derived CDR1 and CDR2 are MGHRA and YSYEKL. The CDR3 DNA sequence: TGCGCCAGCAGTCAACCGGGACTAGGTGTCTACGAGCAGTACTTC. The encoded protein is CASSQPGLGVYEQYF.

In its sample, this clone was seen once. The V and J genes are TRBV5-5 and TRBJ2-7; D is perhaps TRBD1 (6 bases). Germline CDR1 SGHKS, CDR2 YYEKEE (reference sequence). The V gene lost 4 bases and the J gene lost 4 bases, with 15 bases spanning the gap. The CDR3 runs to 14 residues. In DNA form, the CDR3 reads TGTGCCAGCAGCCCTGCGGCCAGGGGATACGAGCAGTACTTC. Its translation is CASSPAARGYEQYF.

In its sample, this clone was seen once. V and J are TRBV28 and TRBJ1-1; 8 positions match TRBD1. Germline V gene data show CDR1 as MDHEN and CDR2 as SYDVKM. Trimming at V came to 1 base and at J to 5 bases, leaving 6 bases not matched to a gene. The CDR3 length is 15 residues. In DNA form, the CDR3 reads TGTGCCAGCAGTTTATCCGACAGGGGTTTTACTGAAGCTTTCTTT. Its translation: CASSLSDRGFTEAFF.

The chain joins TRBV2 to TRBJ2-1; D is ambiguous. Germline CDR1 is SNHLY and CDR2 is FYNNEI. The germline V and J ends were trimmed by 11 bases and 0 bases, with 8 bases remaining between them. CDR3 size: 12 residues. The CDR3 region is CASAFSYNEQFF. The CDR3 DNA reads TGTGCCTCAGCGTTCTCCTACAATGAGCAGTTCTTC.

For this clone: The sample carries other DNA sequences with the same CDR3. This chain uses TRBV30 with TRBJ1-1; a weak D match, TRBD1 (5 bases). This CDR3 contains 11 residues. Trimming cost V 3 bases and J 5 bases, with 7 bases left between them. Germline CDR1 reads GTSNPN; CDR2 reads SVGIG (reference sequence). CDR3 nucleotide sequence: TGTGCCTGGAGCCGGGGGACTGAAGCTTTCTTT. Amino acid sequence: CAWSRGTEAFF.